The 28 T cell receptor beta chains below were found in one sample sequenced in a study of T cell responses to AZD1222 COVID-19 vaccine. Assay used: immunoSEQ multiplex PCR; TCRdb lists only in-frame clones, some missing. The sample yields some 150,000 clones, about nine tenths seen once. The material was peripheral blood, obtained 28 days after the second AZD1222 dose. The source is an adult who received the AZD1222 COVID-19 vaccine.

The gene calls are TRBV5-1 and TRBJ2-7; TRBD2 agrees at 7 bases. The CDR3 loop spans 16 amino acids. V lost 3 bases, J lost 6 bases, and 15 bases stayed unmatched. Germline values: CDR1 SGHRS, CDR2 YFSETQ. CDR3 DNA: TGCGCCAGCAGCTCGCTGGGGGTAGCGGGTTGGGGCGAGCAGTACTTC. Its protein is CASSSLGVAGWGEQYF.

The chain is built from TRBV24-1 and TRBJ2-1, with 10 bases matching TRBD2. The CDR3 is 17 amino acids. Trimming cost V 3 bases and J 4 bases; bases outside gene matches: 8. Germline loops: CDR1 KGHDR, CDR2 SFDVKD. CDR3 sequence: CATSDTSAGGMYNEQFF. The CDR3 nucleotides read TGTGCCACCAGTGATACTTCAGCGGGAGGGATGTACAATGAGCAGTTCTTC.

This clone was seen a handful of times. V is TRBV6-1 and J is TRBJ1-6; D unresolved. CDR3 size: 15 residues. Germline V gene data show CDR1 as MNHNS and CDR2 as SASEGT. The V end lost 0 bases, the J end lost 7 bases, and 10 bases lay between the germline ends. In DNA form, the CDR3 reads TGTGCCAGCAGTGAAGCGGTCTTCGCCAATTCACCCCTCCACTTT. Protein: CASSEAVFANSPLHF.

The chain uses TRBV28 and TRBJ2-5; TRBD2 matches at 8 bases. Per the germline V gene, CDR1 is MDHEN and CDR2 is SYDVKM. CDR3 size: 14 residues. The V segment lost 5 bases and the J segment 3 bases; nucleotides outside the gene matches: 5. In DNA, the CDR3 is TGTGCCAGCAGTCCCCCGGGGGGGAAAGAGACCCAGTACTTC. The encoded protein is CASSPPGGKETQYF.

The V gene is TRBV6-5, the J gene TRBJ1-2; no reliable D call. Trimming removed 2 bases at V and 0 bases at J, with 10 bases between. The CDR3 is 15 residues long. Germline V CDR1 and CDR2: MNHEY, SVGAGI. The CDR3 nucleotides read TGTGCCAGCAGTTACACTTCCAGTGCTAACTATGGCTACACCTTC. This sequence encodes CASSYTSSANYGYTF.

The V and J genes are TRBV5-1 and TRBJ1-2, with D perhaps matching TRBD1 (6 bases). CDR3 length: 14 amino acids. V lost 3 bases, J lost 4 bases, and 13 bases lay in between. Germline CDR1 reads SGHRS; CDR2 reads YFSETQ. CDR3 protein: CASSSTGTVYGYTF. The CDR3 DNA is TGCGCCAGCAGCTCAACAGGGACGGTCTATGGCTACACCTTC. Using reference TRBV5-1 and TRBJ1-2 for the parts outside the CDR3, the full variable domain is KAGVTQTPRYLIKTRGQQVTLSCSPISGHRSVSWYQQTPGQGLQFLFEYFSETQRNKGNFPGRFSGRQFSNSRSEMNVSTLELGDSALYLCASSSTGTVYGYTFGSGTRLTVV.

The CDR3 is CASSRSAGAYEQYF. The DNA for the CDR3 is TGTGCCAGCAGCCGATCGGCGGGGGCCTACGAGCAGTACTTC. The chain has TRBV7-9 and TRBJ2-7, with 7 bases matching TRBD2. CDR3 length: 14 residues. Trimming at V came to 5 bases and at J to 2 bases, leaving 6 bases not matched to a gene. The germline gives CDR1 SEHNR, CDR2 FQNEAQ (reference sequence).

This clone is a singleton in its sample. The chain employs TRBV12-3 or TRBV12-4 and TRBJ1-3; D call uncertain. Trimming cost V 6 bases and J 0 bases, with 6 bases left between them. This CDR3 spans 13 amino acids. The DNA for the CDR3 is TGTGCCAGCAGACCGAGCTCTGGAAACACCATATATTTT. This encodes CASRPSSGNTIYF.

The rearrangement links TRBV27 to TRBJ2-2; no clear D gene. This CDR3 is built from 12 residues. Germline CDR1 is MNHEY and CDR2 is SMNVEV (reference sequence). The V and J ends lost 7 bases and 6 bases respectively, with 9 bases between them. CDR3: CASTKGPGELFF. In DNA form, the CDR3 reads TGTGCCAGCACCAAGGGTCCCGGGGAGCTGTTTTTT.

The chain carries TRBV30 and TRBJ1-1; D gene unclear. CDR1 GTSNPN and CDR2 SVGIG come from the germline V gene (reference sequence). The CDR3 contains 11 residues. Trimming pared 3 bases from V and 10 bases from J, leaving 12 bases between. In nucleotides, the CDR3 is TGTGCCTGGAGCGATCCGGGAGGAGCTTTCTTT. Translating it yields CAWSDPGGAFF. The whole variable domain, filled in from reference TRBV30 and TRBJ1-1, reads SQTIHQWPATLVQPVGSPLSLECTVEGTSNPNLYWYRQAAGRGLQLLFYSVGIGQISSEVPQNLSASRPQDRQFILSSKKLLLSDSGFYLCAWSDPGGAFFGQGTRLTVV.

The V gene is TRBV18, the J gene TRBJ2-7, with D possibly being TRBD1 (6 bases). CDR1 is KGHSH, CDR2 LQKENI, per germline. Trimming shortened V by 5 bases and J by 0 bases, and 11 bases separated the two germline ends. There are 14 residues in the CDR3. For the CDR3, the DNA is TGTGCCAGCTCAAGAAACAGGGACTCCTACGAGCAGTACTTC. Translated: CASSRNRDSYEQYF.

This clone was seen only once. The genes are TRBV4-1 and TRBJ2-5; TRBD1 agrees at 7 bases. This CDR3 is built from 14 residues. V was clipped by 0 bases and J by 6 bases; unmatched bases: 4. In germline, CDR1 is MGHRA, CDR2 YSYEKL. DNA of the CDR3: TGCGCCAGCAGCCAAGAGACAGGGCTGAAGACCCAGTACTTC. Translation: CASSQETGLKTQYF.

The table lists this clone with a few counts. The chain is built from TRBV12-5 and TRBJ2-1, with D perhaps matching TRBD2 (5 bases). Deletions cut 6 bases from V and 10 bases from J, with 22 bases between. This CDR3 has 15 amino acids. Germline V gene lookup returns CDR1 LGHNT and CDR2 FRNRAP. The CDR3 sequence: CASGRYLSGGGEQFF. The CDR3 nucleotides read TGTGCTAGTGGGCGATATCTTTCTGGCGGCGGGGAGCAGTTCTTC.

This chain joins TRBV7-2 and TRBJ2-3; D gene unclear. V lost 2 bases and J 4 bases, leaving 7 bases between the germline ends. The CDR3 is 13 amino acids. CDR1 is SGHTA and CDR2 is FQGNSA in the germline V gene. This CDR3 reads CASSLFFPDTQYF. The CDR3 region has the DNA TGTGCCAGCAGCTTATTTTTCCCAGATACGCAGTATTTT.

V gene TRBV6-1 combines with J gene TRBJ2-3; TRBD1 is a possible D gene (6 bases). CDR1 and CDR2 (germline): MNHNS, SASEGT. This CDR3 region has 12 residues. V was clipped by 3 bases and J by 9 bases, with 10 bases between them. CDR3 in amino acids: CASSDRGVTQYF. In DNA form, the CDR3 reads TGTGCCAGCAGTGACAGGGGTGTAACGCAGTATTTT.

In DNA form, the CDR3 reads TGTGCCAGCAGCCACGGGGGTATTGCTGGAAACACCATATATTTT. The encoded protein is CASSHGGIAGNTIYF. V and J are TRBV3-1 (or the pseudogene TRBV3-2) and TRBJ1-3; tentatively, D is TRBD1 (5 bases). Deletions cut 3 bases from V and 2 bases from J, with 11 bases between. This CDR3 is built from 15 residues. CDR1 LGHDT and CDR2 YNNKEL come from the germline V gene (reference sequence).

The chain employs TRBV18 and TRBJ1-6; no firm D call. The ends were cut back, 4 bases at V and 0 bases at J, with 13 bases in the middle. The CDR3 runs to 17 residues. CDR1 is KGHSH, CDR2 LQKENI, per germline. In nucleotides, the CDR3 is TGTGCCAGCTCACATTCACTCCCGTACTCCTATAATTCACCCCTCCACTTT. The encoded protein is CASSHSLPYSYNSPLHF.

The genes are TRBV19 and TRBJ2-5, with D maybe TRBD1 (5 bases). Looked up from germline, CDR1 is LNHDA and CDR2 is SQIVND (reference sequence). The germline V and J ends were trimmed by 1 base and 2 bases, with 8 bases remaining between them. CDR3 length equals 14 residues. Here the CDR3 DNA reads TGTGCCAGTAGTATAGGGGGCAGGCAAGAGACCCAGTACTTC. Protein sequence: CASSIGGRQETQYF.

This clone was seen just once. V gene TRBV19 combines with J gene TRBJ2-2, with TRBD2 matching over 7 bases. J was trimmed by 2 bases and V by 3 bases; bases with no gene match: 3. CDR1 LNHDA and CDR2 SQIVND come from the germline V gene (reference sequence). The CDR3 spans 15 residues. CDR3 protein: CASSISSGNTGELFF. For the CDR3, the DNA is TGTGCCAGTAGTATTTCTAGCGGAAACACCGGGGAGCTGTTTTTT.

The rearrangement links TRBV6-5 to TRBJ1-1, with D maybe TRBD1 (6 bases). The CDR3 sequence is 13 residues long. Germline CDR1 reads MNHEY; CDR2 reads SVGAGI. The ends were cut back, 6 bases at V and 7 bases at J, with 15 bases in the middle. DNA for the CDR3: TGTGCCAGCAGATACAGGGATCTGGGTGAAGCTTTCTTT. It translates to CASRYRDLGEAFF.

This sequence joins TRBV29-1 and TRBJ2-3, with D tentatively TRBD1 or TRBD2 (5 bases each). Germline CDR1 is SQVTM and CDR2 is ANQGSEA. The V gene lost 4 bases and the J gene lost 4 bases, with 9 bases spanning the gap. This CDR3 spans 12 amino acids. CDR3 amino acids: CSVGGYPDTQYF. The DNA of the CDR3 is TGCAGCGTTGGGGGGTACCCAGATACGCAGTATTTT.

This chain uses TRBV2 with TRBJ2-7, with D unclear. From germline, CDR1 is SNHLY and CDR2 FYNNEI. The CDR3 extends over 12 amino acids. Trimming pared 3 bases from V and 6 bases from J, leaving 9 bases between. The CDR3 reads CASSDDRSEQYF. The CDR3 DNA is TGTGCCAGCAGTGACGATAGGAGCGAGCAGTACTTC. Complete variable domain (other parts from reference TRBV2 and TRBJ2-7): EPEVTQTPSHQVTQMGQEVILRCVPISNHLYFYWYRQILGQKVEFLVSFYNNEISEKSEIFDDQFSVERPDGSNFTLKIRSTKLEDSAMYFCASSDDRSEQYFGPGTRLTVT.

The count of this clone is one. This chain links TRBV7-9 with TRBJ1-2; TRBD1 agrees at 7 bases. The CDR3 spans 14 residues. CDR1 and CDR2 (germline): SEHNR, FQNEAQ (reference sequence). The J segment lost 3 bases and the V segment lost 5 bases, leaving 6 bases of the junction unmatched. This CDR3 is CASSRGGGHYGYTF. The CDR3 DNA reads TGTGCCAGCAGCCGAGGAGGGGGCCACTATGGCTACACCTTC.

V is TRBV19 and J is TRBJ1-4; D gene uncertain. Germline V lookup: CDR1 LNHDA, CDR2 SQIVND (reference sequence). The germline V and J ends were trimmed by 11 bases and 0 bases, with 10 bases remaining between them. The CDR3 runs 13 residues. CDR3 residues: CASLSATNEKLFF. The CDR3 nucleotides are TGTGCCTCTCTGAGTGCAACTAATGAAAAACTGTTTTTT.

This clone has only one observation. V is TRBV7-3 and J is TRBJ2-1; perhaps TRBD2 as D (5 bases). Trimming removed 3 bases from V and 9 bases from J, with 18 bases in between. The germline CDR1 and CDR2 sequences are SGHTA and FQGTGA. The CDR3 is 15 residues long. Here the CDR3 reads CASSLKREESLEQFF. CDR3 bases: TGTGCCAGCAGCTTGAAGAGGGAAGAATCTCTTGAGCAGTTCTTC.

The chain couples TRBV28 to TRBJ1-4, with 8 positions matching TRBD1. This CDR3 spans 18 amino acids. V shed 4 bases, J shed 5 bases, and the junction held 15 bases outside the gene matches. Germline assignment: CDR1 MDHEN and CDR2 SYDVKM. Here the CDR3 reads CASSSSLGTGALNEKLFF. The DNA for the CDR3 is TGTGCCAGCAGTTCTTCCCTCGGGACAGGAGCACTGAATGAAAAACTGTTTTTT. Variable domain in full (rest from reference TRBV28 and TRBJ1-4): DVKVTQSSRYLVKRTGEKVFLECVQDMDHENMFWYRQDPGLGLRLIYFSYDVKMKEKGDIPEGYSVSREKKERFSLILESASTNQTSMYLCASSSSLGTGALNEKLFFGSGTQLSVL.

The CDR3 nucleotides are TGTGCCAGTAGCCTTTTAGGAGCGGGAGGCCCAGATACGCAGTATTTT. Its translation is CASSLLGAGGPDTQYF. This chain joins TRBV19 and TRBJ2-3, with 9 bases identical to TRBD2. V dropped 6 bases and J dropped 4; count of bases not matched to a gene: 11. The CDR3 totals 16 residues. Per germline, CDR1 LNHDA and CDR2 SQIVND (reference sequence).

In its sample, this clone was seen a few times. J is TRBJ1-6 and V is TRBV12-3 or TRBV12-4, with D possibly matching TRBD1 (6 bases). V dropped 4 bases and J dropped 10 bases, with 11 bases sitting between them. The CDR3 is made up of 13 amino acids. The CDR3 spells CASSSTGSSPLHF. As DNA, the CDR3 is TGTGCCAGCAGTTCCACAGGGTCCTCACCCCTCCACTTT.